This T cell receptor (beta chain) originates from a study of T-cell reconstitution after alpha-beta-depleted transplantation in children. The TCRbeta library was prepared with unique molecular identifiers. MiXCR, applied by TCRdb to the PCR reads, yields one record per CDR3 protein. The sample yields fewer than 750,000 distinct CDR3 sequences, around 23% seen once. The germline V gene has CDR1 SGHNT and CDR2 YENEEA. Trimming cost V 4 bases and J 7 bases; bases outside gene matches: 3. The CDR3 length is 14 residues. This clonotype was found a few times. Antigen specificity is unknown. Findings and limits, study-wide: By one year post-transplant, T-cell counts and diversity largely arose from T cells that were newly produced.

The chain has TRBV11-3 and TRBJ2-3; TRBD2 matches 12 bases. The receptor was isolated from a boy under two years old who had a stem cell transplant for acute myeloid leukemia, so the T cells may come from the graft donor. The source material was PBMCs, mostly from graft donor cells, sampled 360 days after TCRalphabeta/CD19-depleted stem cell transplant. The CDR3 region has the DNA TGTGCCAGCAGCTCGACTAGCGGGGGCTATACGCAGTATTTT. This gives the protein CASSSTSGGYTQYF.